The 26 T cell receptor beta chains below all came from one sample that was sequenced in a study of blood T cell repertoires in COVID-19. TCRdb keeps only in-frame clones here, not all; method: immunoSEQ multiplex PCR. The data contain approximately 400,000 clones, more than 75% of them singletons. The source material was peripheral blood. The receptors originated from a human donor with acute or convalescent COVID-19. The donor label of this sample is uncertain.

V is TRBV10-2 and J is TRBJ2-7, with TRBD2 matching over 8 bases. CDR3 length: 13 residues. In germline, CDR1 is WSHSY, CDR2 SAAADI. After removal of 8 bases from V and 1 base from J, the junction contained 4 bases not matched to a gene. Here the CDR3 reads CASVAGGSYEQYF. The DNA of the CDR3 is TGCGCCAGCGTGGCGGGAGGTTCCTACGAGCAGTACTTC.

This chain uses TRBV18 with TRBJ1-4; 9 bases match TRBD1. The CDR3 has 15 amino acids. CDR1 and CDR2 (germline): KGHSH, LQKENI. V gave up 6 bases and J gave up 7 bases; unmatched junction bases: 9. The CDR3 here is CASSRITGGGEKLFF. The CDR3 DNA is TGTGCCAGCTCCCGGATAACAGGGGGCGGTGAAAAACTGTTTTTT.

The V and J genes are TRBV18 and TRBJ1-4; D is ambiguous. The V end was cut by 6 bases, the J end by 0 bases, with 14 bases between. Germline V CDR1 and CDR2: KGHSH, LQKENI. The CDR3 is 16 amino acids. The DNA for the CDR3 is TGTGCCAGCTCCGACCAGTTGGGCGCAACTAATGAAAAACTGTTTTTT. Encoded protein: CASSDQLGATNEKLFF.

The chain couples TRBV15 to TRBJ2-2; 7 bases fit TRBD2. The CDR3 totals 16 residues. The V gene's germline CDR1 is LNHNV and CDR2 YYDKDF (reference sequence). J gave up 0 bases and V 1 base, and 2 bases lay outside the gene matches. CDR3 DNA sequence: TGTGCCACCAGCAGAGGTGGACTAGCGAACACCGGGGAGCTGTTTTTT. This gives the protein CATSRGGLANTGELFF.

The V and J genes are TRBV29-1 and TRBJ2-2, with D perhaps TRBD2 (6 bases). CDR1 and CDR2 (germline): SQVTM, ANQGSEA. The CDR3 has 15 amino acids. Deletions cut 1 base from V and 5 bases from J, with 14 bases between. CDR3 protein: CSVEGGTRGTGELFF. The CDR3, as DNA: TGCAGCGTTGAAGGGGGGACTCGGGGGACCGGGGAGCTGTTTTTT.

The rearrangement links TRBV24-1 to TRBJ2-1, with a tentative D call TRBD2 (5 bases). Trimming shortened V by 2 bases and J by 5 bases, and 9 bases separated the two germline ends. Germline loops: CDR1 KGHDR, CDR2 SFDVKD. The CDR3 consists of 14 residues. The DNA of the CDR3 is TGTGCCACCAGTGATTCGACTACTGACAATGAGCAGTTCTTC. Protein product: CATSDSTTDNEQFF.

This CDR3 reads CASSPRGGAYNSPLHF. The CDR3 region has the DNA TGTGCCAGCAGCCCACGCGGGGGCGCGTATAATTCACCCCTCCACTTT. The chain uses TRBV3-1 (or the pseudogene TRBV3-2) and TRBJ1-6, with D perhaps TRBD1 (6 bases). CDR1 is LGHDT, CDR2 YNNKEL, per germline (reference sequence). Trimming pared 4 bases from V and 4 bases from J, leaving 14 bases between. The CDR3 runs 16 residues.

The chain recombines TRBV10-1 with TRBJ2-7; D perhaps matches TRBD2 (5 bases). The CDR3 is 12 amino acids. The V and J ends lost 3 bases and 9 bases respectively, with 12 bases between them. CDR1 and CDR2 (germline): WNHNN, SYGVQD (reference sequence). CDR3 protein: CASSDADSRQYF. CDR3 nucleotide sequence: TGCGCCAGCAGTGACGCGGACTCCAGGCAGTACTTC.

This clone was detected once. The rearrangement joins TRBV19 to TRBJ1-6, with D unresolved. Trimming took 6 bases from V and 0 from J, leaving 9 bases between them. The CDR3 loop spans 15 amino acids. CDR1 and CDR2 from the germline V gene are LNHDA and SQIVND (reference sequence). Written as DNA, the CDR3 is TGTGCCAGTAGAACAGTCAGCTCCTATAATTCACCCCTCCACTTT. Protein sequence: CASRTVSSYNSPLHF.

The rearrangement uses TRBV5-1 and TRBJ1-4; D is ambiguous. Per the germline V gene, CDR1 is SGHRS and CDR2 is YFSETQ. V shed 0 bases and J shed 5 bases, with 17 bases lying between them. This CDR3 is 17 amino acids long. The CDR3 is CASSLVARGSWNEKLFF. CDR3 nucleotide sequence: TGCGCCAGCAGCTTGGTGGCCAGAGGTTCATGGAATGAAAAACTGTTTTTT.

This clone has only a few counts. The V call is TRBV3-1 (or the pseudogene TRBV3-2), the J call TRBJ2-1; D possibly corresponds to TRBD1 (5 bases). The CDR3 runs 13 residues. The V end was cut by 3 bases, the J end by 9 bases, with 12 bases between. Germline values: CDR1 LGHDT, CDR2 YNNKEL (reference sequence). The CDR3 spells CASSQGSRGEQFF. CDR3 coding DNA: TGTGCCAGCAGCCAGGGCTCTAGGGGTGAGCAGTTCTTC.

This sequence joins TRBV13 and TRBJ1-1; no reliable D call. This CDR3 is 11 amino acids long. CDR1 is PRHDT, CDR2 FYEKMQ, per germline (reference sequence). Deletions cut 5 bases from V and 7 bases from J, with 8 bases between. CDR3 sequence reads: CASSPPGEAFF. The CDR3 DNA reads TGTGCCAGCAGCCCCCCCGGTGAAGCTTTCTTT.

The V call is TRBV28, the J call TRBJ2-2; 9 bases agree with TRBD1. The CDR3 is 15 residues long. V trimming: 5 bases; J trimming: 1 base; junction bases outside the gene matches: 2. The germline V gene has CDR1 MDHEN and CDR2 SYDVKM. CDR3 DNA sequence: TGTGCCAGCAGTCCGGGACAGGGGAACACCGGGGAGCTGTTTTTT. Translating gives CASSPGQGNTGELFF.

The chain is built from TRBV28 and TRBJ2-7; D is perhaps TRBD1 (6 bases). The CDR3 loop spans 14 amino acids. The germline V and J ends were trimmed by 6 bases and 2 bases, with 14 bases remaining between them. Germline loops: CDR1 MDHEN, CDR2 SYDVKM. CDR3 bases: TGTGCCAGCAGAGCAGGGGTATCCCCCTACGAGCAGTACTTC. This gives the protein CASRAGVSPYEQYF.

Only a few counts were recorded for this clone. V is TRBV2 and J is TRBJ1-2; TRBD1 might be the D (6 bases). This CDR3 comprises 14 residues. The V gene's germline CDR1 is SNHLY and CDR2 FYNNEI. The germline V and J ends were trimmed by 6 bases and 0 bases, with 11 bases remaining between them. Here the CDR3 DNA reads TGTGCCAGCAGCGAGGACAGTCCTAACTATGGCTACACCTTC. This translates into CASSEDSPNYGYTF.

J is TRBJ1-5 and V is TRBV7-2; D is undetermined. V shed 4 bases and J shed 4 bases, with 8 bases lying between them. This CDR3 has 13 amino acids. The germline gives CDR1 SGHTA, CDR2 FQGNSA. This chain's CDR3 is CASSSYGNQPQHF. The CDR3 DNA reads as TGTGCCAGCAGCTCTTACGGTAATCAGCCCCAGCATTTT.

The rearrangement joins TRBV5-1 to TRBJ2-3; weak D call: TRBD2 (6 bases). The CDR3 runs to 16 residues. V was trimmed by 0 bases and J by 1 base, leaving 12 bases between them. Germline CDR1 reads SGHRS; CDR2 reads YFSETQ. The CDR3 protein is CASSLADTSRTDTQYF. Written as DNA, the CDR3 is TGCGCCAGCAGCTTGGCCGATACTAGCCGCACAGATACGCAGTATTTT.

This clone was seen a handful of times. The CDR3 spells CASSEEAGGELFF. The CDR3 DNA sequence: TGTGCCAGCAGCGAGGAAGCGGGCGGGGAGCTGTTTTTT. The rearrangement uses TRBV2 and TRBJ2-2; weak D call: TRBD2 (6 bases). Germline-derived CDR1 and CDR2 are SNHLY and FYNNEI. The CDR3 runs 13 residues. Trimming removed 6 bases at V and 7 bases at J, with 12 bases between.

The CDR3 sequence is CASSQLAGDGYTF. In nucleotides, the CDR3 is TGTGCCAGCTCACAGCTGGCAGGGGATGGCTACACCTTC. The J gene is TRBJ1-2, the V gene TRBV18, with a possible D match to TRBD1 (6 bases). The CDR3 contains 13 residues. The V gene's germline CDR1 is KGHSH and CDR2 LQKENI. Between the trimmed V and J ends, which lost 4 bases and 6 bases, there was a span of 12 bases.

This clone is a singleton in its sample. The chain is built from TRBV5-1 and TRBJ2-1; TRBD2 might be the D (6 bases). Germline CDR1 and CDR2: SGHRS and YFSETQ. Trimming took 0 bases from V and 4 from J, leaving 11 bases between them. The CDR3 is made up of 15 amino acids. CDR3 residues: CASSLVGGPYNEQFF. CDR3 DNA: TGCGCCAGCAGCTTGGTGGGGGGACCTTACAATGAGCAGTTCTTC.

This clone was recorded once. This chain joins TRBV12-3 or TRBV12-4 and TRBJ2-7, with TRBD2 matching over 7 bases. The CDR3 totals 13 residues. Trimming cost V 6 bases and J 2 bases; bases outside gene matches: 4. The CDR3, as DNA: TGTGCCAGCAGGGGCCGGGGGGCCTACGAGCAGTACTTC. It specifies CASRGRGAYEQYF.

This clone occurred a few times. The chain is built from TRBV7-9 and TRBJ1-1; D is undetermined. The CDR3 is 14 residues long. Germline CDR1 and CDR2: SEHNR and FQNEAQ (reference sequence). The V gene lost 3 bases and the J gene lost 4 bases, with 12 bases spanning the gap. CDR3 sequence: CASSLSSRGTEAFF. CDR3 nucleotides: TGTGCCAGCAGCTTGTCCAGTCGCGGCACTGAAGCTTTCTTT.

This clone was detected a few times. The chain joins TRBV28 to TRBJ1-4, with 11 bases aligning to TRBD1. V lost 2 bases to trimming and J lost 8 bases; unmatched junction nucleotides: 4. Germline CDR1 MDHEN, CDR2 SYDVKM. The CDR3 consists of 15 residues. In nucleotides, the CDR3 is TGTGCCAGCAGTTTAGGGGGACAGGGGGACGAAAAACTGTTTTTT. Its protein product is CASSLGGQGDEKLFF.

The chain recombines TRBV3-1 (or the pseudogene TRBV3-2) with TRBJ2-7; possibly TRBD2 for D (6 bases). Trimming shortened V by 1 base and J by 5 bases, and 18 bases separated the two germline ends. This CDR3 is built from 16 residues. In germline, CDR1 is LGHDT, CDR2 YNNKEL (reference sequence). The CDR3 protein is CASSQGGVGYGNEQYF. Here the CDR3 DNA reads TGTGCCAGCAGCCAAGGGGGGGTAGGGTACGGAAACGAGCAGTACTTC.

A remark on this clone: A much larger clone sits a single nucleotide away, making a read error possible. At the DNA level, this CDR3 is encoded by other sequences in the same sample as well. The chain carries TRBV12-3 or TRBV12-4 and TRBJ2-7, with D unclear. The CDR3 is 11 amino acids. V was shortened by 5 bases and J by 3 bases, with 5 bases between the two germline ends. Written as DNA, the CDR3 is TGTGCCAGCAGTCCCAACTACGAGCAGTACTTC. Translation gives CASSPNYEQYF.

The chain couples TRBV7-9 to TRBJ2-3; perhaps TRBD2 as D (5 bases). The CDR3 consists of 13 residues. V shed 7 bases and J shed 4 bases, with 12 bases lying between them. CDR1 and CDR2 (germline): SEHNR, FQNEAQ (reference sequence). The CDR3 loop reads CASKHGVADTQYF. The CDR3 bases are TGTGCCAGCAAACACGGGGTGGCAGATACGCAGTATTTT.